This passage covers 22 T cell receptor beta chains from one sample sequenced in a study of blood T cell repertoires in COVID-19 (dated by TCRdb to the early 2020s). The method behind the library was the immunoSEQ multiplex PCR assay. TCRdb provides this immuneACCESS table in a form limited to in-frame rearrangements. Some clones are lacking; in checked studies, under half of them reflect an unresolved V gene, and why the rest are absent is not known. The sample table shows approximately 85,000 clones, and approximately 92% are seen once. About 6.6% of the sample belongs to the ten largest clones. What was sequenced was peripheral blood. The source of these receptors is a woman aged 60-75 years with active COVID-19.

CDR3 sequence (DNA): TGTGCCAGCAGTTCACTAGCGGCAGATACGCAGTATTTT. This codes for CASSSLAADTQYF. V gene TRBV12-3 or TRBV12-4 combines with J gene TRBJ2-3; TRBD2 matches at 8 bases. V trimming: 4 bases; J trimming: 4 bases; junction bases outside the gene matches: 1. CDR3 length: 13 residues.

The rearrangement links TRBV7-9 to TRBJ2-7; 7 positions match TRBD1. Unmatched junction bases numbered 19, after V lost 5 bases and J lost 0 bases. Germline loops: CDR1 SEHNR, CDR2 FQNEAQ (reference sequence). The CDR3 totals 19 residues. CDR3: CASSRSNNRGQSSSYEQYF. CDR3 DNA sequence: TGTGCCAGCAGCCGTTCAAACAACCGGGGACAGAGTAGCTCCTACGAGCAGTACTTC.

This clone appeared a few times. The chain carries TRBV7-8 and TRBJ2-5, with 10 bases aligning to TRBD1. CDR3 length: 15 amino acids. V shed 5 bases, J shed 4 bases, and the junction held 7 bases outside the gene matches. Germline CDR1 SGHVS, CDR2 FQNEAQ. This CDR3 reads CASSGTGATTETQYF. CDR3 DNA: TGTGCCAGCAGCGGGACAGGGGCTACAACAGAGACCCAGTACTTC.

The chain couples TRBV11-2 to TRBJ2-3; D is unresolved. The germline gives CDR1 SGHAT, CDR2 FQNNGV. V lost 5 bases, J lost 1 base, and 10 bases lay in between. The CDR3 is 14 residues long. The CDR3: CASSPFRGTDTQYF. The CDR3 DNA follows: TGTGCCAGCAGCCCCTTCCGGGGCACAGATACGCAGTATTTT. The variable domain in full, with the rest retrieved from reference TRBV11-2 and TRBJ2-3, is EAGVAQSPRYKIIEKRQSVAFWCNPISGHATLYWYQQILGQGPKLLIQFQNNGVVDDSQLPKDRFSAERLKGVDSTLKIQPAKLEDSAVYLCASSPFRGTDTQYFGPGTRLTVL.

The rearrangement links TRBV5-1 to TRBJ1-1; no definite D call. Germline V gene lookup returns CDR1 SGHRS and CDR2 YFSETQ. CDR3 length equals 13 residues. The germline V and J ends were trimmed by 0 bases and 1 base, with 4 bases remaining between them. CDR3 coding DNA: TGCGCCAGCAGCTTGGTATCGAACACTGAAGCTTTCTTT. Protein: CASSLVSNTEAFF.

The chain joins TRBV7-9 to TRBJ2-1; D is unresolved. Per germline, CDR1 SEHNR and CDR2 FQNEAQ (reference sequence). The V and J ends lost 3 bases and 8 bases respectively, with 5 bases between them. CDR3 length: 11 amino acids. The CDR3 loop is CASSFVDEQFF. The CDR3, as DNA: TGTGCCAGCAGCTTTGTCGATGAGCAGTTCTTC. The variable domain in full, completed from reference TRBV7-9 and TRBJ2-1, reads DTGVSQNPRHKITKRGQNVTFRCDPISEHNRLYWYRQTLGQGPEFLTYFQNEAQLEKSRLLSDRFSAERPKGSFSTLEIQRTEQGDSAMYLCASSFVDEQFFGPGTRLTVL.

The chain uses TRBV28 and TRBJ1-1; the D is unclear. Germline assignment: CDR1 MDHEN and CDR2 SYDVKM. CDR3 size: 15 residues. V shed 6 bases and J shed 5 bases, with 19 bases lying between them. The CDR3 nucleotides are TGTGCCAGCAGCTTCCTTACCCCGCGGTGGACTGAAGCTTTCTTT. It codes for CASSFLTPRWTEAFF.

The sample holds one count of this clone. The rearrangement links TRBV3-1 (or the pseudogene TRBV3-2) to TRBJ1-3; D perhaps matches TRBD1 (6 bases). Trimming pared 7 bases from V and 4 bases from J, leaving 14 bases between. The CDR3 has 14 amino acids. CDR1 LGHDT and CDR2 YNNKEL come from the germline V gene (reference sequence). As DNA, the CDR3 is TGTGCCAGCAACCACCGGGACATCGGAAACACCATATATTTT. Encoded protein: CASNHRDIGNTIYF.

The chain carries TRBV9 and TRBJ2-3; 10 nucleotides line up with TRBD2. V gave up 3 bases and J gave up 1 base; unmatched junction bases: 5. This CDR3 is built from 16 residues. The germline CDR1 and CDR2 sequences are SGDLS and YYNGEE. This CDR3 is CASSASGSRGTDTQYF. The DNA of the CDR3 is TGTGCCAGCAGCGCTAGCGGGAGTAGGGGCACAGATACGCAGTATTTT.

The V and J genes are TRBV7-2 and TRBJ1-2, with 7 bases matching TRBD1. Trimming took 2 bases from V and 5 from J; bases not matched to a gene: 5. The CDR3 consists of 14 residues. Germline loops: CDR1 SGHTA, CDR2 FQGNSA. The CDR3 loop reads CASSLRGTEYGYTF. The CDR3 coding sequence is TGTGCCAGCAGCTTACGTGGGACAGAATATGGCTACACCTTC.

The chain is built from TRBV10-3 and TRBJ2-5; 7 positions agree with TRBD2. Germline lookup yields CDR1 ENHRY and CDR2 SYGVKD. The CDR3 sequence is 13 residues long. J was trimmed by 3 bases and V by 4 bases; bases with no gene match: 2. The CDR3: CAISGTSEETQYF. The CDR3 nucleotides read TGTGCCATCAGTGGAACTAGCGAAGAGACCCAGTACTTC.

V and J are TRBV30 and TRBJ2-7; TRBD1 is a possible D gene (6 bases). The CDR3 is 15 amino acids. Germline V lookup: CDR1 GTSNPN, CDR2 SVGIG (reference sequence). V dropped 0 bases and J dropped 7 bases, with 19 bases sitting between them. CDR3 DNA sequence: TGTGCCTGGAGTGTTACAGGGTTTCCCACCCCAGAGCAGTACTTC. This translates into CAWSVTGFPTPEQYF.

The chain couples TRBV24-1 to TRBJ1-5, with 7 bases matching TRBD1. J gave up 2 bases and V 9 bases, and 3 bases lay outside the gene matches. Germline-derived CDR1 and CDR2 are KGHDR and SFDVKD. The CDR3 runs 13 residues. The CDR3 sequence is CATATGGNQPQHF. CDR3 nucleotide sequence: TGTGCCACCGCCACAGGGGGCAATCAGCCCCAGCATTTT.

This chain uses TRBV7-3 with TRBJ2-1; 10 nucleotides match TRBD2. V lost 6 bases to trimming and J lost 0 bases; unmatched junction nucleotides: 2. Looked up from germline, CDR1 is SGHTA and CDR2 is FQGTGA. The CDR3 contains 15 residues. CDR3 sequence reads: CASSPSGSSYNEQFF. The CDR3 DNA follows: TGTGCCAGCAGTCCTAGCGGGAGCTCCTACAATGAGCAGTTCTTC.

In DNA, the CDR3 is TGTGCCAGCAGCCTAGGGGCTGTAGCGGGAAGAGGCAACACCGGGGAGCTGTTTTTT. It codes for CASSLGAVAGRGNTGELFF. The genes are TRBV7-6 and TRBJ2-2; TRBD2 matches at 8 bases. The CDR3 has 19 amino acids. With V trimmed by 5 bases and J by 2 bases, 16 bases remained unmatched. Germline V gene data show CDR1 as SGHVS and CDR2 as FNYEAQ. The full variable domain, in which reference TRBV7-6 and TRBJ2-2 provide the parts outside the CDR3, is GAGVSQSPRYKVTKRGQDVALRCDPISGHVSLYWYRQALGQGPEFLTYFNYEAQQDKSGLPNDRFSAERPEGSISTLTIQRTEQRDSAMYRCASSLGAVAGRGNTGELFFGEGSRLTVL.

The chain has TRBV6-2 or TRBV6-3 and TRBJ2-1; TRBD1 is a possible D gene (6 bases). Trimming stripped 0 bases from V and 6 bases from J, with 12 bases between. This CDR3 is built from 15 residues. Germline CDR1 is MNHEY and CDR2 is SVGEGT. As DNA, the CDR3 is TGTGCCAGCAGTTACTCGGGGGCGATGCTCAATGAGCAGTTCTTC. Residues: CASSYSGAMLNEQFF.

The chain recombines TRBV5-1 with TRBJ1-5; a weak D match, TRBD1 (6 bases). Germline-derived CDR1 and CDR2 are SGHRS and YFSETQ. CDR3 length equals 15 residues. V lost 4 bases and J 1 base, leaving 12 bases between the germline ends. CDR3 coding DNA: TGCGCCAGCAGCCTGGACAGTGGGAGCAATCAGCCCCAGCATTTT. Its translation: CASSLDSGSNQPQHF.

This chain joins TRBV28 and TRBJ2-1; possible D gene TRBD2, 7 bases. Germline V lookup: CDR1 MDHEN, CDR2 SYDVKM. V dropped 5 bases and J dropped 1 base, with 15 bases sitting between them. The CDR3 covers 16 residues. CDR3 bases: TGTGCCAGCAGTCAAGGGGGGGGCAATTCCTACAATGAGCAGTTCTTC. Translated: CASSQGGGNSYNEQFF.

This clone was seen once. The chain carries TRBV19 and TRBJ1-2; D possibly corresponds to TRBD1 (6 bases). V lost 8 bases, J lost 6 bases, and 16 bases lay in between. The CDR3 is 13 residues long. Germline V gene sequence: CDR1 LNHDA, CDR2 SQIVND (reference sequence). CDR3 sequence (DNA): TGTGCCAGTTGTAGGACAGAAGTAAATGGCTACACCTTC. Its translation is CASCRTEVNGYTF.

V usage is TRBV3-1 (or the pseudogene TRBV3-2) and J usage is TRBJ2-5, with 7 bases lining up with TRBD2. CDR3 size: 16 residues. Trimming cost V 0 bases and J 4 bases; bases outside gene matches: 8. Germline V lookup: CDR1 LGHDT, CDR2 YNNKEL (reference sequence). The CDR3 region has the DNA TGTGCCAGCAGCCAAGATAGAGGCGGACTAGGAGAGACCCAGTACTTC. Translation gives CASSQDRGGLGETQYF.

The chain couples TRBV7-8 to TRBJ2-2, with D hard to call. This CDR3 has 15 residues. Germline V gives CDR1 SGHVS, CDR2 FQNEAQ. The V end was cut by 1 base, the J end by 7 bases, with 13 bases between. The chain's CDR3 is CASSLGLNTGGELFF. As DNA, the CDR3 is TGTGCCAGCAGCTTAGGCCTAAATACGGGCGGGGAGCTGTTTTTT.

This sequence joins TRBV2 and TRBJ2-7; TRBD1 aligns across 8 bases. J was trimmed by 6 bases and V by 4 bases; bases with no gene match: 23. Looked up from germline, CDR1 is SNHLY and CDR2 is FYNNEI. The CDR3 contains 19 residues. The CDR3 spells CASSVSSGGVGFVASEQYF. The CDR3 coding sequence is TGTGCCAGCAGTGTGAGTTCAGGGGGCGTCGGGTTCGTAGCTAGCGAGCAGTACTTC.